This note documents a single TCR beta chain sequence. These data belong to a study of CD8+CD57+ T cells in acquired aplastic anemia. Germline V CDR1 and CDR2: SQVTM, ANQGSEA. Trimming pared 6 bases from V and 6 bases from J, leaving 19 bases between. The CDR3 length is 14 residues. CDR3 and TCR beta VDJ profiling relied on a genomic DNA template. TCRdb independently ran MiXCR on the reads; one entry per CDR3 protein. The sample holds some 180,000 distinct CDR3 sequences, 45% to 50% seen once. Sequenced input: sorted CD4+, CD8+, or CD8+CD57+ T cells (not recorded which) from PBMCs. The chain has TRBV29-1 and TRBJ2-3, with D possibly being TRBD1 (6 bases). This sequence originates from a human donor in good health. CDR3 sequence reads: CSVPDGQGRDTQYF. The CDR3 DNA is TGCAGCGTCCCTGATGGCCAGGGGCGGGATACGCAGTATTTT.